What follows are 20 T cell receptor beta chains derived from one specimen sequenced in a study of OX40 agonist ivuxolimab in advanced cancers. The table came from immunoSEQ multiplex PCR; TCRdb's copy has only in-frame clones and leaves some out. The data contain 65,000 to 95,000 clones, approximately 89% of them singletons. Sample: CD4+ or CD8+ T cells sorted from blood, taken in a trial of the OX40 agonist ivuxolimab. The origin of the receptors is an adult with an advanced solid tumor such as melanoma, head and neck, liver or kidney cancer.

The rearrangement links TRBV11-2 to TRBJ2-1, with D possibly TRBD1 on 5 matching bases. The V end was cut by 3 bases, the J end by 7 bases, with 16 bases between. The germline V gene encodes CDR1 SGHAT and CDR2 FQNNGV. The CDR3 covers 15 residues. In nucleotides, the CDR3 is TGTGCCAGCAGCTTCAAACCTTCAAGGGGTAATGAGCAGTTCTTC. This codes for CASSFKPSRGNEQFF.

CDR3 sequence: CASTSLAEGGELFF. For the CDR3, the DNA is TGTGCCAGCACTTCCCTTGCCGAGGGCGGGGAGCTGTTTTTT. The chain carries TRBV11-2 and TRBJ2-2, with D possibly being TRBD2 (5 bases). Trimming took 7 bases from V and 7 from J, leaving 16 bases between them. Per germline, CDR1 SGHAT and CDR2 FQNNGV. The CDR3 has 14 residues.

The V and J genes are TRBV5-8 and TRBJ1-1; D is uncertain. The CDR3 runs to 12 residues. Trimming left V 1 base short and J 8 bases short, with 9 bases between. In germline, CDR1 is SGHTS, CDR2 YDEGEE. CDR3 nucleotide sequence: TGTGCCAGCAGCTTGATGAGATTGGAAGCTTTCTTT. This encodes CASSLMRLEAFF.

By frequency in the sample, this clone is medium-sized. This sample also contains other DNA sequences that code for the same CDR3. The chain couples TRBV4-1 to TRBJ2-7; D is undetermined. V gave up 1 base and J gave up 0 bases, with 7 bases separating them. This CDR3 has 14 residues. The germline V gene encodes CDR1 MGHRA and CDR2 YSYEKL. The CDR3 sequence: CASSQAQSSYEQYF. CDR3 DNA sequence: TGCGCCAGCAGCCAAGCGCAGAGCTCCTACGAGCAGTACTTC.

The rearrangement uses TRBV28 and TRBJ1-1; D is unresolved. The V end was cut by 11 bases, the J end by 0 bases, with 10 bases between. CDR1 MDHEN and CDR2 SYDVKM come from the germline V gene. This CDR3 contains 12 residues. The chain's CDR3 is CAASRLNTEAFF. The CDR3 nucleotides are TGTGCCGCGTCCCGTCTGAACACTGAAGCTTTCTTT.

The rearrangement links TRBV5-1 to TRBJ1-2; 11 nucleotides match TRBD1. The trim removed 4 bases at V and 5 bases at J, leaving 7 bases unmatched. The CDR3 extends over 15 amino acids. Germline V CDR1 and CDR2: SGHRS, YFSETQ. The CDR3, as DNA: TGCGCCAGCAGCGTCTCCGGGACAGGGGGGTATGGCTACACCTTC. It codes for CASSVSGTGGYGYTF.

This chain links TRBV10-3 with TRBJ2-3; TRBD1 is a possible D gene (6 bases). Germline V gives CDR1 ENHRY, CDR2 SYGVKD. CDR3 size: 15 residues. V lost 5 bases to trimming and J lost 3 bases, with 15 bases between them. DNA for the CDR3: TGTGCCATCAGTCCGACTAAGGGGGAAACAGATACGCAGTATTTT. This encodes CAISPTKGETDTQYF.

CDR3 region: CASSWGEGAYEQYF. Here the CDR3 DNA reads TGTGCCAGCAGTTGGGGGGAAGGGGCCTACGAGCAGTACTTC. The gene calls are TRBV7-9 and TRBJ2-7, with a tentative D call TRBD2 (6 bases). V was shortened by 6 bases and J by 2 bases, with 14 bases between the two germline ends. The germline gives CDR1 SEHNR, CDR2 FQNEAQ (reference sequence). The CDR3 runs to 14 residues.

This chain joins TRBV6-5 and TRBJ1-3; D not resolved. Deletions cut 5 bases from V and 0 bases from J, with 8 bases between. CDR3 length equals 14 residues. Per germline, CDR1 MNHEY and CDR2 SVGAGI. The CDR3 is CASSERGSGNTIYF. CDR3 bases: TGTGCCAGCAGTGAACGTGGCTCTGGAAACACCATATATTTT.

This clone was counted between two and nine times. The sample contains more than one DNA sequence encoding this CDR3. The rearrangement links TRBV4-1 to TRBJ2-5; 8 nucleotides align to TRBD2. In germline, CDR1 is MGHRA, CDR2 YSYEKL. The CDR3 extends over 14 amino acids. Trimming removed 2 bases from V and 5 bases from J; junction bases left unmatched: 4. CDR3 sequence reads: CASSQRGGWETQYF. The CDR3, as DNA: TGCGCCAGCAGCCAACGGGGGGGCTGGGAGACCCAGTACTTC.

The CDR3 sequence is CASSKGGLEPQHF. CDR3 coding DNA: TGTGCCAGCAGTAAAGGGGGCCTGGAGCCCCAGCATTTT. This chain joins TRBV6-1 and TRBJ1-5, with 7 bases matching TRBD1. Germline lookup yields CDR1 MNHNS and CDR2 SASEGT. There are 13 residues in the CDR3. V lost 5 bases and J lost 8; bases outside the gene matches: 6.

This sequence joins TRBV30 and TRBJ1-2; no reliable D call. Trimming removed 4 bases from V and 4 bases from J, with 7 bases in between. Germline values: CDR1 GTSNPN, CDR2 SVGIG (reference sequence). This CDR3 is built from 11 residues. The CDR3 spells CAWIQSYGYTF. In DNA form, the CDR3 reads TGTGCCTGGATTCAGTCCTATGGCTACACCTTC.

The V and J genes are TRBV6-1 and TRBJ2-2, with 9 bases that match TRBD1. The CDR3 loop spans 14 amino acids. The J segment lost 6 bases and the V segment lost 6 bases, leaving 5 bases of the junction unmatched. CDR1 MNHNS and CDR2 SASEGT come from the germline V gene. The DNA for the CDR3 is TGTGCCAGCAGGGGACAGGGTGACGCCGGGGAGCTGTTTTTT. Protein product: CASRGQGDAGELFF.

This chain uses TRBV28 with TRBJ2-1; tentative D call: TRBD2 (5 bases). The length of the CDR3 is 13 residues. Per germline, CDR1 MDHEN and CDR2 SYDVKM. The ends were cut back, 4 bases at V and 3 bases at J, with 7 bases in the middle. The CDR3 is CASSSSNYNEQFF. CDR3 sequence (DNA): TGTGCCAGCAGTTCTAGCAACTACAATGAGCAGTTCTTC.

This chain joins TRBV6-6 and TRBJ2-3, with D unresolved. With 6 bases removed from V and 1 base from J, the gap between germline ends came to 2 bases. Per germline, CDR1 MNHNY and CDR2 SVGAGI (reference sequence). The CDR3 contains 11 residues. CDR3 loop: CASRGTDTQYF. CDR3 nucleotide sequence: TGTGCCAGCAGAGGCACAGATACGCAGTATTTT.

V usage is TRBV2 and J usage is TRBJ2-1; 12 bases match TRBD2. CDR1 SNHLY and CDR2 FYNNEI come from the germline V gene. CDR3 size: 15 residues. The J segment lost 4 bases and the V segment lost 6 bases, leaving 4 bases of the junction unmatched. CDR3 nucleotides: TGTGCCAGCAGACCCGGACTAGCGGGGTACAATGAGCAGTTCTTC. Translating gives CASRPGLAGYNEQFF.

This sequence joins TRBV5-5 and TRBJ1-5; the D gene is possibly TRBD1 (6 bases). V was shortened by 1 base and J by 6 bases, with 17 bases between the two germline ends. Germline CDR1 SGHKS, CDR2 YYEKEE (reference sequence). This CDR3 has 16 amino acids. CDR3 amino acids: CASSLFGQGPGQPQHF. The CDR3 coding sequence is TGTGCCAGCAGCTTGTTTGGGCAGGGGCCGGGTCAGCCCCAGCATTTT.

The V call is TRBV19, the J call TRBJ2-1, with 8 bases that match TRBD2. After removal of 4 bases from V and 6 bases from J, the junction contained 2 bases not matched to a gene. Germline V lookup: CDR1 LNHDA, CDR2 SQIVND (reference sequence). The CDR3 spans 13 residues. The CDR3: CASSTGGFNEQFF. The CDR3 region has the DNA TGTGCCAGTAGTACGGGAGGGTTCAATGAGCAGTTCTTC.

The chain has TRBV27 and TRBJ2-1; D is tentatively TRBD1 or TRBD2 (6 bases each). CDR1 and CDR2 (germline): MNHEY, SMNVEV (reference sequence). V was pared by 3 bases and J by 9 bases, with 12 bases between. There are 13 residues in the CDR3. The CDR3 coding sequence is TGTGCCAGCAGTTTCCGGGGGCTCGGTGAGCAGTTCTTC. Protein product: CASSFRGLGEQFF.

The V and J genes are TRBV15 and TRBJ2-1; D unresolved. The CDR3 is made up of 12 amino acids. Trimming cost V 3 bases and J 8 bases, with 8 bases left between them. Looked up from germline, CDR1 is LNHNV and CDR2 is YYDKDF (reference sequence). Here the CDR3 DNA reads TGTGCCACCAGCAGCTCTTTGGATGAGCAGTTCTTC. Its translation: CATSSSLDEQFF.